This entry describes one T cell receptor (beta chain). The antigen is undetermined. This entry is derived from a study of T cells after posttransplantation cyclophosphamide. Findings of the study overall: After PTCy, TRB diversity resembled that of CNI/methotrexate controls. Donor CD8+ memory clones often dominated recipient blood repertoires at later times. TRB overlap between skin or GI tissue T cells and blood was limited.

Sequenced by immunoSEQ multiplex PCR; TCRdb stores in-frame clones only, minus some. This sample yields some 61,000 clones, of which 90% to 95% are seen a single time; around 3.1% belongs to the top ten. Germline-derived CDR1 and CDR2 are MNHNY and SVGAGI (reference sequence). Between the trimmed V and J ends, which lost 2 bases and 8 bases, there was a span of 10 bases. The CDR3 is 14 residues long. The receptor was isolated from a woman in her twenties or thirties in good health and a related stem cell transplant donor. The source material was PBMCs. The genes are TRBV6-6 and TRBJ1-6, with D unresolved. The chain's CDR3 is CASSYRVGDSPLHF. As DNA, the CDR3 is TGTGCCAGCAGTTACAGGGTAGGAGATTCACCCCTCCACTTT.